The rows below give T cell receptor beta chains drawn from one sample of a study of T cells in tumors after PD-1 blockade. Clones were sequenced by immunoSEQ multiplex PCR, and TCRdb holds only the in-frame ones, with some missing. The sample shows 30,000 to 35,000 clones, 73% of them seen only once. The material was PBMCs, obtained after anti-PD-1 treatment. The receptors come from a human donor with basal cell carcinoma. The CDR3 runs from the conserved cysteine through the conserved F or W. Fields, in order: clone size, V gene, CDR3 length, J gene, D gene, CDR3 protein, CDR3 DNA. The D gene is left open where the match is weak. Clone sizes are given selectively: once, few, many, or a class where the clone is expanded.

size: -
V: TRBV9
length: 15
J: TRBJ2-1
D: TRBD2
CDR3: CASSVGTSGYNEQFF
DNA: TGTGCCAGCAGCGTCGGGACTAGCGGATACAATGAGCAGTTCTTC

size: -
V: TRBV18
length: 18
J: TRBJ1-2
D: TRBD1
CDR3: CASSPRAGTGNFNYGYTF
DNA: TGTGCCAGCTCACCACGGGCCGGGACAGGGAATTTTAACTATGGCTACACCTTC

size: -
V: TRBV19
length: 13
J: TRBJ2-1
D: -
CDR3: CASSIPPYNEQFF
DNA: TGTGCCAGTAGTATCCCCCCGTACAATGAGCAGTTCTTC

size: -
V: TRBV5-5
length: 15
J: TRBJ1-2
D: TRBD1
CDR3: CASSIRGQGNYGYTF
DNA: TGTGCCAGCAGCATCCGGGGACAGGGAAACTATGGCTACACCTTC

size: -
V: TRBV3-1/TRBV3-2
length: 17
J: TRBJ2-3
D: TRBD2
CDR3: CASSQGLERGFTDTQYF
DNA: TGTGCCAGCAGCCAAGGTCTGGAGCGGGGGTTCACAGATACGCAGTATTTT

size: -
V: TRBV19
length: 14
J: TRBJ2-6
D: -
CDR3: CASSIGSGANVLTF
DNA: TGTGCCAGTAGTATAGGTTCTGGGGCCAACGTCCTGACTTTC

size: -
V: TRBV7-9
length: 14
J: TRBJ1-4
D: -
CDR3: CASSPGTVDEKLFF
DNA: TGTGCCAGCAGCCCTGGGACCGTTGATGAAAAACTGTTTTTT

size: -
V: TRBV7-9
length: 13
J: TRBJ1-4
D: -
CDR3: CASSLSGAEKLFF
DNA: TGTGCCAGCAGCTTATCCGGGGCCGAAAAACTGTTTTTT

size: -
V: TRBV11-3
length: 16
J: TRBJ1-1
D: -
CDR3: CASSFGPRGVNTEAFF
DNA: TGTGCCAGCAGCTTCGGCCCCCGGGGGGTGAACACTGAAGCTTTCTTT

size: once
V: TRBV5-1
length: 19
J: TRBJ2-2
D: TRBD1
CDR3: CASSLGQGEQRTNTGELFF
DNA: TGCGCCAGCAGCTTGGGGCAGGGGGAGCAGCGGACGAACACCGGGGAGCTGTTTTTT

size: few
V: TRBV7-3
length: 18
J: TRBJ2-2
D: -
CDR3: CASSLTLDRAINTGELFF
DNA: TGTGCCAGCAGCTTAACGCTGGATCGGGCGATCAACACCGGGGAGCTGTTTTTT

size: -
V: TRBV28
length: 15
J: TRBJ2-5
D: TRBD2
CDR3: CASSFHSGYQETQYF
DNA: TGTGCCAGCAGTTTCCATAGCGGGTACCAAGAGACCCAGTACTTC

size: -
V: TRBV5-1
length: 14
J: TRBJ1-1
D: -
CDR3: CASSLAPGGGLAFF
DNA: TGCGCCAGCAGCTTGGCCCCGGGGGGAGGTTTAGCTTTCTTT

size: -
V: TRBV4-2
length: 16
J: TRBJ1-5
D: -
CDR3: CASSQDRAGSNQPQHF
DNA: TGTGCCAGCAGCCAAGATCGGGCAGGTAGCAATCAGCCCCAGCATTTT

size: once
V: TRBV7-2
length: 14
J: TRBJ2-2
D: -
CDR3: CASSWTLDTGELFF
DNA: TGTGCCAGCAGCTGGACTCTGGACACCGGGGAGCTGTTTTTT

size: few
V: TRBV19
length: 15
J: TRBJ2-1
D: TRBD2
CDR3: CASSMIAGGSNEQFF
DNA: TGTGCCAGTAGTATGATAGCGGGGGGCTCCAATGAGCAGTTCTTC

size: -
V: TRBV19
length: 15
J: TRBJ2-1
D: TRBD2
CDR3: CASSSGRASGNEQFF
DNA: TGTGCCAGTAGTAGCGGGAGGGCCTCGGGCAATGAGCAGTTCTTC

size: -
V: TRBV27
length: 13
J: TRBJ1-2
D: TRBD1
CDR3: CASSLRQGYGYTF
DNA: TGTGCCAGCAGTTTAAGACAGGGTTATGGCTACACCTTC

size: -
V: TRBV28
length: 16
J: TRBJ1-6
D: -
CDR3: CASRGTGRGVNSPLHF
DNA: TGTGCCAGCAGGGGTACAGGGAGAGGGGTTAATTCACCCCTCCACTTT

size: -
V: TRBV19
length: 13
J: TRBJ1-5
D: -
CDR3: CASSSNEDQPQHF
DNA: TGTGCCAGTAGTTCGAACGAGGATCAGCCCCAGCATTTT

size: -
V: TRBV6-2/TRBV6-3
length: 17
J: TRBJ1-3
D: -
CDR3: CASSYSPGRSSGNTIYF
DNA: TGTGCCAGCAGTTACTCTCCGGGACGGAGCTCTGGAAACACCATATATTTT

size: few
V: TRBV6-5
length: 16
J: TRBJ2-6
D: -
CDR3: CASSYSGLAGANVLTF
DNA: TGTGCCAGCAGTTACTCCGGACTTGCGGGGGCCAACGTCCTGACTTTC

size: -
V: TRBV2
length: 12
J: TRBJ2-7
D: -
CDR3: CASTADSYEQYF
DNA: TGTGCCAGCACGGCAGACTCCTACGAGCAGTACTTC

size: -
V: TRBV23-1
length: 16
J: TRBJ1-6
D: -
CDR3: CASASPPAFQNSPLHF
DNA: TGCGCCAGCGCCTCCCCCCCGGCTTTCCAGAATTCACCCCTCCACTTT

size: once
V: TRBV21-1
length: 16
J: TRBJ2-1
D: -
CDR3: CASNFLRGGTYNEQFF
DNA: TGTGCCAGCAATTTTTTACGTGGGGGCACCTACAATGAGCAGTTCTTC

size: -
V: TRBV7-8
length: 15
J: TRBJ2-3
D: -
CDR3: CASSLVDRLRDTQYF
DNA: TGTGCCAGCAGCTTAGTCGACCGCTTGAGGGATACGCAGTATTTT

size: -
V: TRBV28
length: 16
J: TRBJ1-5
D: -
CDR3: CASSSQAPGGNQPQHF
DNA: TGTGCCAGCAGTAGCCAGGCACCGGGCGGCAATCAGCCCCAGCATTTT

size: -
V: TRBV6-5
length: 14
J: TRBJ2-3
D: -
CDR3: CASSRGATGDTQYF
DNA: TGTGCCAGCAGTCGAGGGGCGACAGGAGATACGCAGTATTTT

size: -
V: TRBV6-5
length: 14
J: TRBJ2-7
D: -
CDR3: CASSYRGIGYEQYF
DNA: TGTGCCAGCAGTTACAGGGGAATTGGTTACGAGCAGTACTTC

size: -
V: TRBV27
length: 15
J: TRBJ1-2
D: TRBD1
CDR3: CASSGTGGANYGYTF
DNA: TGTGCCAGCAGTGGGACAGGGGGCGCCAACTATGGCTACACCTTC

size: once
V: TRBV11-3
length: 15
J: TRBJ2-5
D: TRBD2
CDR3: CASSLSGRAIETQYF
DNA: TGTGCCAGCAGCCTTAGCGGGAGGGCCATCGAGACCCAGTACTTC

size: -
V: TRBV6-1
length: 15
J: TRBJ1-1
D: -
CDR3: CASSENPGFVTEAFF
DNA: TGTGCCAGCAGTGAAAACCCGGGGTTCGTTACTGAAGCTTTCTTT

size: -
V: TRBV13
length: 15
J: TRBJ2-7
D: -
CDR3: CASSSSFYEDYEQYF
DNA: TGTGCCAGCAGCTCCTCTTTTTATGAGGACTACGAGCAGTACTTC

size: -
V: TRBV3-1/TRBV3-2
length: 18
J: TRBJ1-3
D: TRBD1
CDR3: CASSQEGAGGKFGNTIYF
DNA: TGTGCCAGCAGCCAAGAAGGGGCAGGGGGTAAATTTGGAAACACCATATATTTT

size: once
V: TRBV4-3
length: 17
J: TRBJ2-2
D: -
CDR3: CASSQDYAGELDGELFF
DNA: TGCGCCAGCAGCCAAGATTACGCAGGGGAGTTAGACGGGGAGCTGTTTTTT

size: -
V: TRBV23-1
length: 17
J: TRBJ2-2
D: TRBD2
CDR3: CASSQSWRESNTGELFF
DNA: TGCGCCAGCAGTCAATCGTGGCGGGAGTCGAACACCGGGGAGCTGTTTTTT

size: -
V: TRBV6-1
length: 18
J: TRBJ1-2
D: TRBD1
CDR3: CASSEGTRTGVLWYGYTF
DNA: TGTGCCAGCAGTGAAGGAACCCGGACAGGGGTTTTATGGTATGGCTACACCTTC

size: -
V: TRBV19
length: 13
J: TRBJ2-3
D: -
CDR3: CASSAGARDTQYF
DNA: TGTGCCAGTAGTGCGGGGGCTAGAGATACGCAGTATTTT

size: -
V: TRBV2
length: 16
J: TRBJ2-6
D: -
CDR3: CASTQARSSGANVLTF
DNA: TGTGCCAGCACCCAAGCACGGAGCTCTGGGGCCAACGTCCTGACTTTC

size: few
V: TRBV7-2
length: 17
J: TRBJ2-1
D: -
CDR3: CASSPGRGLGSYNEQFF
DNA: TGTGCCAGCAGCCCTGGGAGGGGGCTCGGCTCCTACAATGAGCAGTTCTTC

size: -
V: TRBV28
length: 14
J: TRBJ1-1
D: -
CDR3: CASSLLQQNTEAFF
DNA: TGTGCCAGCAGTTTACTCCAACAGAACACTGAAGCTTTCTTT

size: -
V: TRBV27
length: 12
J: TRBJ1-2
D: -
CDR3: CASSSRGDGYTF
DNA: TGTGCCAGCAGTTCCCGGGGCGACGGCTACACCTTC

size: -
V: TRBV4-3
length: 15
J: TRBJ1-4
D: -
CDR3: CASSQVAGAREKLFF
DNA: TGCGCCAGCAGCCAAGTAGCAGGGGCCAGGGAAAAACTGTTTTTT

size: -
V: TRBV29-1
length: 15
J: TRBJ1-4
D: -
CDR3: CSVRLGGVSNEKLFF
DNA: TGCAGCGTTCGATTGGGAGGGGTTTCTAATGAAAAACTGTTTTTT

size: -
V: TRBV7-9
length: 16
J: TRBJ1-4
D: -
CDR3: CASSPGQGQGSEKLFF
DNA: TGTGCCAGCAGTCCCGGTCAAGGACAAGGGAGTGAAAAACTGTTTTTT

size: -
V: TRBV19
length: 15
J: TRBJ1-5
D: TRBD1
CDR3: CASSIEDRGEQPQHF
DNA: TGTGCCAGTAGTATAGAAGACAGGGGTGAGCAGCCCCAGCATTTT

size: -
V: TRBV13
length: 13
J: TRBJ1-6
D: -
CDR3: CASSPGGGSPLHF
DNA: TGTGCCAGCAGCCCCGGGGGGGGTTCACCCCTCCACTTT

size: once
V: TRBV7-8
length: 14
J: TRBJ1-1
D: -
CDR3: CASSLRWLNTEAFF
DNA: TGTGCCAGCAGCTTAAGGTGGTTAAACACTGAAGCTTTCTTT

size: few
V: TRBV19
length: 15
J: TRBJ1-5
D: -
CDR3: CASSITGDGNQPQHF
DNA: TGTGCCAGTAGTATTACCGGGGACGGCAATCAGCCCCAGCATTTT

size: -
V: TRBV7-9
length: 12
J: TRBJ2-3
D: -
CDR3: CASSPKADTQYF
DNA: TGTGCCAGCAGCCCCAAGGCAGATACGCAGTATTTT

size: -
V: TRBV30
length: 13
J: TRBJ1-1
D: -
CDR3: CAWRGKMNTEAFF
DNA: TGTGCCTGGAGAGGCAAGATGAACACTGAAGCTTTCTTT

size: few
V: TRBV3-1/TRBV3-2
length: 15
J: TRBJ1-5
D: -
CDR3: CASSQGTDSNQPQHF
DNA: TGTGCCAGCAGCCAGGGGACGGATAGCAATCAGCCCCAGCATTTT

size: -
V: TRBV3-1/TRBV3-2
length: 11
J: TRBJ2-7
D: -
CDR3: CASSQGYEQYF
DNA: TGTGCCAGCAGCCAAGGATACGAGCAGTACTTC

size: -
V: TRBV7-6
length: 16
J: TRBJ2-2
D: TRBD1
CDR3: CASSPRQGENTGELFF
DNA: TGTGCCAGCAGCCCTAGACAGGGGGAGAACACCGGGGAGCTGTTTTTT